The rows below give T cell receptor beta chains drawn from one sample of a study of blood T cells in healthy people across ages. TCRdb independently ran MiXCR on the 5' RACE reads; one entry per CDR3 protein. This sample has roughly 830,000 distinct CDR3 sequences; 55% to 65% occur once, and the top ten carry 25% to 35%. The sample consisted of blood. Receptors originate from a man younger than 40 in good health. Each CDR3 is given with its conserved first and last residue. The D gene is left open where the match is weak. Not every row has a clone size; where given, it reads once, few, many or a size class.

V gene: TRBV12-3/TRBV12-4
D gene: TRBD2
J gene: TRBJ2-1
clone size: NA
CDR3 DNA: TGTGCCAGCACCTACCCCTCAGCGGGGGGCTACAATGAGCAGTTCTTC
CDR3 protein: CASTYPSAGGYNEQFF

V gene: TRBV4-2
D gene: TRBD2
J gene: TRBJ2-3
clone size: NA
CDR3 DNA: TGTGCCAGCAGCCATCCTTGGGGACTAGCCGAGGGGAATACGCAGTATTTT
CDR3 protein: CASSHPWGLAEGNTQYF

V gene: TRBV4-3
D gene: NA
J gene: TRBJ2-5
clone size: many
CDR3 DNA: TGCGCCAGCAGCCAAGTAACCAGACAAGAGACCCAGTACTTC
CDR3 protein: CASSQVTRQETQYF

V gene: TRBV20-1
D gene: TRBD2
J gene: TRBJ2-4
clone size: NA
CDR3 DNA: TGCAGTGCGCAGCCGGGACTAGCGGAAGAGCAGTACTTC
CDR3 protein: CSAQPGLAEEQYF

V gene: TRBV10-3
D gene: NA
J gene: TRBJ1-2
clone size: NA
CDR3 DNA: TGTGCCATCGACAGCCCGGGGCGGATACAACATGGCTACACCTTC
CDR3 protein: CAIDSPGRIQHGYTF

V gene: TRBV9
D gene: NA
J gene: TRBJ2-3
clone size: NA
CDR3 DNA: TGTGCCAGCAGCCCCCCAAGGAGGACAGATACGCAGTATTTT
CDR3 protein: CASSPPRRTDTQYF

V gene: TRBV29-1
D gene: NA
J gene: TRBJ2-4
clone size: NA
CDR3 DNA: TGCAGCGTTGAAGTTGGGGGACAAGGAAACATTCAGTACTTC
CDR3 protein: CSVEVGGQGNIQYF

V gene: TRBV6-2/TRBV6-3
D gene: NA
J gene: TRBJ1-4
clone size: NA
CDR3 DNA: TGTGCCAGCACGGAACCAAATGAAAAACTGTTTTTT
CDR3 protein: CASTEPNEKLFF

V gene: TRBV4-3
D gene: TRBD1
J gene: TRBJ2-5
clone size: few
CDR3 DNA: TGCGCCAGCAGCCAAATGACAGGGCCCCAAGAGACCCAGTACTTC
CDR3 protein: CASSQMTGPQETQYF

V gene: TRBV11-2
D gene: TRBD1
J gene: TRBJ1-4
clone size: NA
CDR3 DNA: TGTGCCAGCAGCTTCTACAGGGGTTATGATAATGAAAAACTGTTTTTT
CDR3 protein: CASSFYRGYDNEKLFF

V gene: TRBV29-1
D gene: TRBD1
J gene: TRBJ2-1
clone size: NA
CDR3 DNA: TGCAGCGTTGGGACAGGCCGGAGCTCCTACAATGAGCAGTTCTTC
CDR3 protein: CSVGTGRSSYNEQFF

V gene: TRBV2
D gene: NA
J gene: TRBJ1-1
clone size: NA
CDR3 DNA: TGTGCCAGCCAATCCAGGGTCACTGAAGCTTTCTTT
CDR3 protein: CASQSRVTEAFF

V gene: TRBV7-9
D gene: NA
J gene: TRBJ1-2
clone size: few
CDR3 DNA: TGTGCCAGCAGCTTAAGGGGGACCTATGGCTACACCTTC
CDR3 protein: CASSLRGTYGYTF

V gene: TRBV5-5
D gene: NA
J gene: TRBJ2-3
clone size: NA
CDR3 DNA: TGTGCCAGCAGTTTACTGAAATGGGGGACCGATACGCAGTATTTT
CDR3 protein: CASSLLKWGTDTQYF

V gene: TRBV10-3
D gene: NA
J gene: TRBJ2-1
clone size: NA
CDR3 DNA: TGTGCCATCAGTGCGGCAGGGTCCTACAATGAGCAGTTCTTC
CDR3 protein: CAISAAGSYNEQFF

V gene: TRBV4-2
D gene: NA
J gene: TRBJ1-5
clone size: NA
CDR3 DNA: TGTGCCAGCAGCCAAGTTGCCTTAGGGGGGTCTCAGCCCCAGCATTTT
CDR3 protein: CASSQVALGGSQPQHF

V gene: TRBV6-5
D gene: NA
J gene: TRBJ2-1
clone size: few
CDR3 DNA: TGTGCCAGCAGGGAAAGGGGAAGGAATGAGCAGTTCTTC
CDR3 protein: CASRERGRNEQFF

V gene: TRBV14
D gene: NA
J gene: TRBJ2-4
clone size: few
CDR3 DNA: TGTGCCAGCAGCCAAGGGGATACAAACATTCAGTACTTC
CDR3 protein: CASSQGDTNIQYF

V gene: TRBV20-1
D gene: NA
J gene: TRBJ1-4
clone size: NA
CDR3 DNA: TGCAGTGCTAGTAGGCAGGGGACCTATAATGAAAAACTGTTTTTT
CDR3 protein: CSASRQGTYNEKLFF

V gene: TRBV20-1
D gene: NA
J gene: TRBJ2-5
clone size: NA
CDR3 DNA: TGCAGTGCTAGAGCCCCGGGCGGCGTGGAGACCCAGTACTTC
CDR3 protein: CSARAPGGVETQYF

V gene: TRBV7-9
D gene: TRBD1
J gene: TRBJ2-3
clone size: NA
CDR3 DNA: TGTGCCAGCAGCTTAAGACAGGGGACAGATACGCAGTATTTT
CDR3 protein: CASSLRQGTDTQYF

V gene: TRBV6-4
D gene: TRBD1
J gene: TRBJ1-6
clone size: NA
CDR3 DNA: TGTGCCAGCAGGGACAGGGGGGCCGGCTATAATTCACCCCTCCACTTT
CDR3 protein: CASRDRGAGYNSPLHF

V gene: TRBV6-5
D gene: NA
J gene: TRBJ1-2
clone size: once
CDR3 DNA: TGTGCCAGCAGTTACCTTAAAGACGGCATCTATGGCTACACCTTC
CDR3 protein: CASSYLKDGIYGYTF

V gene: TRBV29-1
D gene: TRBD2
J gene: TRBJ2-4
clone size: NA
CDR3 DNA: TGCAGCGTTGAATGGGGGGGGGCCAAAAACATTCAGTACTTC
CDR3 protein: CSVEWGGAKNIQYF

V gene: TRBV4-2
D gene: TRBD2
J gene: TRBJ2-5
clone size: NA
CDR3 DNA: TGTGCCAGCAGCCAAGGGACTAGCGGGGGGATGATGCAAGAGACCCAGTACTTC
CDR3 protein: CASSQGTSGGMMQETQYF

V gene: TRBV3-1
D gene: NA
J gene: TRBJ2-4
clone size: NA
CDR3 DNA: TGTGCCAGCAGCCAAGGACAGGTAGGGATGAGGAAGCAGTACTTC
CDR3 protein: CASSQGQVGMRKQYF

V gene: TRBV29-1
D gene: NA
J gene: TRBJ2-2
clone size: NA
CDR3 DNA: TGCAGCGTTGGGCTCCCTTCGAACACCGGGGAGCTGTTTTTT
CDR3 protein: CSVGLPSNTGELFF

V gene: TRBV7-2
D gene: NA
J gene: TRBJ2-7
clone size: NA
CDR3 DNA: TGTGCCAGCAGCTTAGTGGGCGGGGGCCTGGACGAGCAGTACTTC
CDR3 protein: CASSLVGGGLDEQYF

V gene: TRBV29-1
D gene: NA
J gene: TRBJ2-3
clone size: few
CDR3 DNA: TGCAGCGTTCGAGGGTCTGAAGATACGCAGTATTTT
CDR3 protein: CSVRGSEDTQYF

V gene: TRBV29-1
D gene: TRBD1
J gene: TRBJ2-5
clone size: NA
CDR3 DNA: TGCAGCGTAGGGACAGTATATAACAATGAGCAGTACTTC
CDR3 protein: CSVGTVYNNEQYF

V gene: TRBV6-2/TRBV6-3
D gene: NA
J gene: TRBJ2-7
clone size: NA
CDR3 DNA: TGTGCCCCGGACAGATACTACGAGCGGCAGTACTTC
CDR3 protein: CAPDRYYERQYF

V gene: TRBV6-5
D gene: TRBD2
J gene: TRBJ2-1
clone size: NA
CDR3 DNA: TGTGCCAGTCAGAGCGGGGGCTCCTACAATGAGCAGTTCTTC
CDR3 protein: CASQSGGSYNEQFF

V gene: TRBV2
D gene: TRBD2
J gene: TRBJ2-6
clone size: NA
CDR3 DNA: TGTGCCAGCACCGCAGCGGGGGGGTCCTCTGGGGCCAACGTCCTGACTTTC
CDR3 protein: CASTAAGGSSGANVLTF

V gene: TRBV4-2
D gene: TRBD2
J gene: TRBJ2-2
clone size: once
CDR3 DNA: TGTGCCAGCAGCCAAGATCGCCTAGCGGACACCGGGGAGCTGTTTTTT
CDR3 protein: CASSQDRLADTGELFF

V gene: TRBV29-1
D gene: TRBD1
J gene: TRBJ2-5
clone size: NA
CDR3 DNA: TGCAGCGTTGAATCGGACAGGGGGCTCCAGAGGTACCAAGAGACCCAGTACTTC
CDR3 protein: CSVESDRGLQRYQETQYF

V gene: TRBV9
D gene: TRBD2
J gene: TRBJ2-1
clone size: NA
CDR3 DNA: TGTGCCAGCAGCGGCCCCGTGCTAGCGGTCGATGAGCAGTTCTTC
CDR3 protein: CASSGPVLAVDEQFF

V gene: TRBV28
D gene: NA
J gene: TRBJ2-1
clone size: NA
CDR3 DNA: TGTGCCAGCAGATTCAACAATGAGCAGTTCTTC
CDR3 protein: CASRFNNEQFF

V gene: TRBV2
D gene: NA
J gene: TRBJ1-2
clone size: NA
CDR3 DNA: TGTGCCAGAAAAATTCGGGACACCGACTATGGCTACACCTTC
CDR3 protein: CARKIRDTDYGYTF

V gene: TRBV29-1
D gene: NA
J gene: TRBJ2-3
clone size: NA
CDR3 DNA: TGCAGCGTTCTTGGGTTTCTGGGCACAGATACGCAGTATTTT
CDR3 protein: CSVLGFLGTDTQYF

V gene: TRBV3-1
D gene: TRBD1
J gene: TRBJ1-2
clone size: NA
CDR3 DNA: TGTGCCAGCAGCGGGACAGAGACCTATGGCTACACCTTC
CDR3 protein: CASSGTETYGYTF